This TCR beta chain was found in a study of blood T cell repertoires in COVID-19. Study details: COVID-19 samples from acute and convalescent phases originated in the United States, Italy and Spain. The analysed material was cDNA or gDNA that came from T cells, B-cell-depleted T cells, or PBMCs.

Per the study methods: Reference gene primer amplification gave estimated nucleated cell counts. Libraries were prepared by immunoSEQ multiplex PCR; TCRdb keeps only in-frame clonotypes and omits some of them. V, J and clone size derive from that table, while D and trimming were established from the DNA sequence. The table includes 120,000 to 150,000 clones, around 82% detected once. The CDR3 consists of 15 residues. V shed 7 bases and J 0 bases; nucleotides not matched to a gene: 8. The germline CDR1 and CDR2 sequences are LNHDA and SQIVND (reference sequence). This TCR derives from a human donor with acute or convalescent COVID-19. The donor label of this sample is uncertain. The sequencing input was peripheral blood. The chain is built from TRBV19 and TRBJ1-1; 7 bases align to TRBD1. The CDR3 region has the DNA TGTGCCAGTATTAAGGGGGCCTCCATGAACACTGAAGCTTTCTTT. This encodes CASIKGASMNTEAFF.